The rows below give T cell receptor beta chains drawn from one sample of a study of T cell responses to AZD1222 COVID-19 vaccine. Assay used: immunoSEQ multiplex PCR; TCRdb lists only in-frame clones, some missing. The sample comprises under 200,000 clones, over 85% of which are singletons, and roughly 1.6% rests with the top ten. The starting material was peripheral blood, obtained on day 0 of AZD1222 vaccination. These receptor sequences come from an adult in good health. The CDR3 runs from the conserved cysteine through the conserved F or W. The D gene is left open where the match is weak. Expanded clones get a size class; other rows say once, few or many, or leave the size out.

j_call: TRBJ2-7; v_call: TRBV29-1; d_call: TRBD1; clone_size: NA; cdr3_nt: TGCAGCGTTGAAGAAGGGGACAGGGGCTACGAGCAGTACTTC; cdr3_aa: CSVEEGDRGYEQYF
j_call: TRBJ1-1; v_call: TRBV6-1; d_call: TRBD1; clone_size: NA; cdr3_nt: TGTGCCAGCAGTGACGACAGGGACACTGAAGCTTTCTTT; cdr3_aa: CASSDDRDTEAFF
j_call: TRBJ1-5; v_call: TRBV6-5; d_call: NA; clone_size: NA; cdr3_nt: TGTGCCAGCAGCGCCTATCAGCCCCAGCATTTT; cdr3_aa: CASSAYQPQHF
j_call: TRBJ2-2; v_call: TRBV12-3/TRBV12-4; d_call: NA; clone_size: NA; cdr3_nt: TGTGCCAGCAGAAAACAGGACACCGGGGAGCTGTTTTTT; cdr3_aa: CASRKQDTGELFF
j_call: TRBJ1-5; v_call: TRBV6-6; d_call: NA; clone_size: NA; cdr3_nt: TGTGCCAGCAGTTCGGGGAGGGGTCCTTATCAGCCCCAGCATTTT; cdr3_aa: CASSSGRGPYQPQHF
j_call: TRBJ2-2; v_call: TRBV7-9; d_call: NA; clone_size: NA; cdr3_nt: TGTGCCAGCAGCTTAGAGGGCCCCCGGGAGCTGTTTTTT; cdr3_aa: CASSLEGPRELFF
j_call: TRBJ2-3; v_call: TRBV2; d_call: NA; clone_size: NA; cdr3_nt: TGTGCCAGCAGGGACCAAGGGATTTTTGGAGATACGCAGTATTTT; cdr3_aa: CASRDQGIFGDTQYF
j_call: TRBJ2-6; v_call: TRBV5-1; d_call: NA; clone_size: NA; cdr3_nt: TGCGCCAGCAGCTTGGCTGCGGGGACTGGGGCCAACGTCCTGACTTTC; cdr3_aa: CASSLAAGTGANVLTF
j_call: TRBJ2-1; v_call: TRBV6-4; d_call: TRBD2; clone_size: NA; cdr3_nt: TGTGCCAGCAGATGGACTAGCCGCAATACCAATGAGCAGTTCTTC; cdr3_aa: CASRWTSRNTNEQFF
j_call: TRBJ2-5; v_call: TRBV7-2; d_call: TRBD2; clone_size: NA; cdr3_nt: TGTGCCAGCAGCTTAGCGCCTAGCGGGGGCCTCCAAGAGACCCAGTACTTC; cdr3_aa: CASSLAPSGGLQETQYF
j_call: TRBJ2-6; v_call: TRBV13; d_call: NA; clone_size: few; cdr3_nt: TGTGCCAGCAGCTCACGGGCTCCTTCGGGTCCTGGGGCCAACGTCCTGACTTTC; cdr3_aa: CASSSRAPSGPGANVLTF
j_call: TRBJ1-1; v_call: TRBV6-5; d_call: NA; clone_size: NA; cdr3_nt: TGTGCCACGAGGAAACGGATCAGTGGAGACACTGAAGCTTTCTTT; cdr3_aa: CATRKRISGDTEAFF
j_call: TRBJ2-7; v_call: TRBV11-2; d_call: TRBD2; clone_size: NA; cdr3_nt: TGTGCCAGCAGCTTTTTGGCTAGCGGGAGGGCCGGCCACGAGCAGTACTTC; cdr3_aa: CASSFLASGRAGHEQYF
j_call: TRBJ2-2; v_call: TRBV7-3; d_call: TRBD2; clone_size: NA; cdr3_nt: TGTGCCAGCACCCCAAGGGGACTAGCGGGAGGGGCCGGGGAGCTGTTTTTT; cdr3_aa: CASTPRGLAGGAGELFF
j_call: TRBJ1-2; v_call: TRBV5-4; d_call: NA; clone_size: NA; cdr3_nt: TGTGCCAGCAGCTCGGACAGCTATGGCTACACCTTC; cdr3_aa: CASSSDSYGYTF
j_call: TRBJ1-2; v_call: TRBV7-6; d_call: TRBD1; clone_size: NA; cdr3_nt: TGTGCCAGCAGCTACGGAGAATCACAGGGGGTTTTAGGTGGCTACACCTTC; cdr3_aa: CASSYGESQGVLGGYTF
j_call: TRBJ2-5; v_call: TRBV29-1; d_call: NA; clone_size: NA; cdr3_nt: TGCAGCGTTAGACGTGGGGAGGAGACCCAGTACTTC; cdr3_aa: CSVRRGEETQYF
j_call: TRBJ1-1; v_call: TRBV7-6; d_call: TRBD1; clone_size: NA; cdr3_nt: TGTGCCAGCAGCCGCCAAACAGGGGGCGCAAAGAACACTGAAGCTTTCTTT; cdr3_aa: CASSRQTGGAKNTEAFF
j_call: TRBJ1-2; v_call: TRBV30; d_call: NA; clone_size: once; cdr3_nt: TGTGCCTGGAGTGAAGGGGTGGTCTATGGCTACACCTTC; cdr3_aa: CAWSEGVVYGYTF
j_call: TRBJ2-7; v_call: TRBV11-2; d_call: NA; clone_size: NA; cdr3_nt: TGTGCCAGCATCGGGACCCCCTACGAGCAGTACTTC; cdr3_aa: CASIGTPYEQYF
j_call: TRBJ1-1; v_call: TRBV5-8; d_call: TRBD1; clone_size: NA; cdr3_nt: TGTGCCAGCAGGAGGGAGGGGACAGCTACCTTGAACACTGAAGCTTTCTTT; cdr3_aa: CASRREGTATLNTEAFF
j_call: TRBJ1-6; v_call: TRBV9; d_call: NA; clone_size: NA; cdr3_nt: TGTGCCAGCAGCGTAGGCGTCGCGAGGGGCTCCTATAATTCACCCCTCCACTTT; cdr3_aa: CASSVGVARGSYNSPLHF
j_call: TRBJ1-2; v_call: TRBV27; d_call: NA; clone_size: NA; cdr3_nt: TGTGCCAGCAGTTTATTCGGACAGTCTAGGGGTGGCTATGGCTACACCTTC; cdr3_aa: CASSLFGQSRGGYGYTF
j_call: TRBJ1-5; v_call: TRBV6-5; d_call: NA; clone_size: NA; cdr3_nt: TGTGCCAGCAGTTCGGTCCCTGGGGGCAATCAGCCCCAGCATTTT; cdr3_aa: CASSSVPGGNQPQHF